Given below is one T cell receptor (beta chain) in context. Germline CDR1 is SGHVS and CDR2 is FQNEAQ. V dropped 5 bases and J dropped 5 bases, with 12 bases sitting between them. The CDR3 loop spans 14 amino acids. This sample is drawn from a study of blood T cell repertoires in COVID-19. Generated by immunoSEQ multiplex PCR, the TCRdb table keeps only in-frame clones and is missing some. The data show a few hundred thousand clones, with around 90% seen just once and approximately 1.1% held by the top ten. The sequenced material came from PBMCs or T cells enriched from blood (not recorded which). This chain uses TRBV7-8 with TRBJ1-4, with no clear D. The source of this sequence is a young man who had recovered from COVID-19. In nucleotides, the CDR3 is TGTGCCAGCAGCATAGGACTAAGCAATGAAAAACTGTTTTTT. The encoded protein is CASSIGLSNEKLFF.